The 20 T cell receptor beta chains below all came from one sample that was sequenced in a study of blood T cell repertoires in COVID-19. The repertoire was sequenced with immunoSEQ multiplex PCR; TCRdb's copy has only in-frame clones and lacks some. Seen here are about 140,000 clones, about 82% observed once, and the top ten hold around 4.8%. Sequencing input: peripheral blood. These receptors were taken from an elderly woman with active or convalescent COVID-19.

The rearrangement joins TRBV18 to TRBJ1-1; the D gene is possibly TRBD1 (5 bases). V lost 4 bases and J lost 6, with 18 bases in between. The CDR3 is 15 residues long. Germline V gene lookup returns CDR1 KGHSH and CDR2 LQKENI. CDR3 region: CASSLQTGYDAEAFF. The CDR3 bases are TGTGCCAGCTCACTCCAAACAGGTTATGACGCTGAAGCTTTCTTT.

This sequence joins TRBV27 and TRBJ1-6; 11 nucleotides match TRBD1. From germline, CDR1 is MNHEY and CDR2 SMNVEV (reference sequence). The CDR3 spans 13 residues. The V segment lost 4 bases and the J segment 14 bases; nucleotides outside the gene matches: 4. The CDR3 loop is CASSWDRGTSLHF. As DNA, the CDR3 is TGTGCCAGCAGTTGGGACAGGGGGACCTCCCTCCACTTT.

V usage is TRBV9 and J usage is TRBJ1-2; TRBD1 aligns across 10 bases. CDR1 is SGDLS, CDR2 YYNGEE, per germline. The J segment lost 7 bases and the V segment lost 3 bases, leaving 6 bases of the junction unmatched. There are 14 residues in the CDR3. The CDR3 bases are TGTGCCAGCAGCGGAGACAGGGGGCAATTTGGCTACACCTTC. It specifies CASSGDRGQFGYTF.

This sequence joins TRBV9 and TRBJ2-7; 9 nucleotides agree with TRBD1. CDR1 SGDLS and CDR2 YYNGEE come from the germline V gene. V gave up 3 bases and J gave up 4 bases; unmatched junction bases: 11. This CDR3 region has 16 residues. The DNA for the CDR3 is TGTGCCAGCAGCGCAGAATCCGGGACAGGGAAGTACGAGCAGTACTTC. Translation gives CASSAESGTGKYEQYF. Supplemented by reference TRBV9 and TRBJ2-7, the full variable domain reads DSGVTQTPKHLITATGQRVTLRCSPRSGDLSVYWYQQSLDQGLQFLIQYYNGEERAKGNILERFSAQQFPDLHSELNLSSLELGDSALYFCASSAESGTGKYEQYFGPGTRLTVT.

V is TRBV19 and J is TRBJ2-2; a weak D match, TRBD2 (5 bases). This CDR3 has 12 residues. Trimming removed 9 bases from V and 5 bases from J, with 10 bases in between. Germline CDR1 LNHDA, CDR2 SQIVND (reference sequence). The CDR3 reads CASLGLTGELFF. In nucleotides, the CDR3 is TGTGCCAGCCTCGGACTGACCGGGGAGCTGTTTTTT. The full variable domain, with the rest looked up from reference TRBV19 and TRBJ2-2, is DGGITQSPKYLFRKEGQNVTLSCEQNLNHDAMYWYRQDPGQGLRLIYYSQIVNDFQKGDIAEGYSVSREKKESFPLTVTSAQKNPTAFYLCASLGLTGELFFGEGSRLTVL.

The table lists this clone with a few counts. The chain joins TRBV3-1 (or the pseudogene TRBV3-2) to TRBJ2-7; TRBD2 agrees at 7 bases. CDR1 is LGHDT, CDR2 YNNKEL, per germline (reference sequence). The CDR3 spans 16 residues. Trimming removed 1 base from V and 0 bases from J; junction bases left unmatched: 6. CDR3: CASSQVWGGLSYEQYF. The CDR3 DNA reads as TGTGCCAGCAGCCAAGTTTGGGGGGGACTCTCCTACGAGCAGTACTTC.

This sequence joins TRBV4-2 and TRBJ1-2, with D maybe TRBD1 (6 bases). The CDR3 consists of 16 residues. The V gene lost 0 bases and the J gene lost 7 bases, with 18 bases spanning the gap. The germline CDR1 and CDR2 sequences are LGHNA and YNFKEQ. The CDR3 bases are TGTGCCAGCAGCCAAGAGCCTGGGGGCAGGGTGGGTGGCTACACCTTC. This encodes CASSQEPGGRVGGYTF.

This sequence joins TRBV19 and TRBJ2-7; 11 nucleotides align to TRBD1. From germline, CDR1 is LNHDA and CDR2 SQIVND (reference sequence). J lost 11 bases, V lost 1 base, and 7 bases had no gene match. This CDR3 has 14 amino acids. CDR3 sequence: CASSIGFGTGGKYF. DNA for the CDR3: TGTGCCAGTAGTATAGGATTCGGGACAGGGGGGAAGTACTTC.

This CDR3 reads CASRSGGRYEQYF. The CDR3 coding sequence is TGTGCCAGCAGAAGCGGGGGCCGCTACGAGCAGTACTTC. The chain joins TRBV27 to TRBJ2-7; 8 bases line up with TRBD2. The V gene's germline CDR1 is MNHEY and CDR2 SMNVEV (reference sequence). This CDR3 spans 13 amino acids. V gave up 6 bases and J gave up 3 bases; unmatched junction bases: 4.

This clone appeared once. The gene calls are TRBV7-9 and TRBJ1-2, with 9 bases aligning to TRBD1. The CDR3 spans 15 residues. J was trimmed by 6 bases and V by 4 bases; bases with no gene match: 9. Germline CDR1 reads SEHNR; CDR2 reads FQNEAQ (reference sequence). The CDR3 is CASSSEDRGSDGYTF. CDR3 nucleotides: TGTGCCAGCAGCTCGGAGGACAGGGGATCTGATGGCTACACCTTC.

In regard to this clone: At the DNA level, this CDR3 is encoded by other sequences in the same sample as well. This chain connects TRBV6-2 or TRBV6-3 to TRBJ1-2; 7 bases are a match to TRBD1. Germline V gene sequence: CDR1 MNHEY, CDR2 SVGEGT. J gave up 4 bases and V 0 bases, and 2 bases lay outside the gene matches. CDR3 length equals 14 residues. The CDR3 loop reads CASSYSGQTYGYTF. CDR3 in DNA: TGTGCCAGCAGTTACTCGGGACAGACCTATGGCTACACCTTC.

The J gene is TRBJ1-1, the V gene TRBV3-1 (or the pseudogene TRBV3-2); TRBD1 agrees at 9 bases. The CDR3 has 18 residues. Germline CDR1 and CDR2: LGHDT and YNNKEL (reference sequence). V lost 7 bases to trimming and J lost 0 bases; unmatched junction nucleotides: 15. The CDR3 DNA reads TGTGCCAGCACCATCAAGCGGTTGGACAGGGGCATGAACACTGAAGCTTTCTTT. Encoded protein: CASTIKRLDRGMNTEAFF.

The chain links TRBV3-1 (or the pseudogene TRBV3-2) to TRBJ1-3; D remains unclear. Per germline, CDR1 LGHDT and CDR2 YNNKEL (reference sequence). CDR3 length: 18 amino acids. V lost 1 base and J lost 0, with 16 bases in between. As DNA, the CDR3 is TGTGCCAGCAGCCAAGGGGTTGGAGCGGCGACCTCTGGAAACACCATATATTTT. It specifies CASSQGVGAATSGNTIYF.

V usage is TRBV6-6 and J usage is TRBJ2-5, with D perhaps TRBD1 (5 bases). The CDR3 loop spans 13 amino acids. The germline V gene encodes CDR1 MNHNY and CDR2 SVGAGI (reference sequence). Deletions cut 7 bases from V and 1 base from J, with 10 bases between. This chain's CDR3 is CASKQGSQETQYF. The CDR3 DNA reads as TGTGCCAGCAAGCAGGGATCCCAAGAGACCCAGTACTTC.

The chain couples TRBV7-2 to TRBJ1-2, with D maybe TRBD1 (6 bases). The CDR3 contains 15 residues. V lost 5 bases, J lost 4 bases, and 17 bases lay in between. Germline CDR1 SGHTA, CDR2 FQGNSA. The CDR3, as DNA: TGTGCCAGCAGCCCTGGGCGGGGGGCCGTCTATGGCTACACCTTC. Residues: CASSPGRGAVYGYTF.

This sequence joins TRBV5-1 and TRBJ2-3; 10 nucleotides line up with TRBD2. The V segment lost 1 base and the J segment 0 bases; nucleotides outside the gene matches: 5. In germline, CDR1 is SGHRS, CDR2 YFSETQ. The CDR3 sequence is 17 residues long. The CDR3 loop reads CASSLRQLAGSTDTQYF. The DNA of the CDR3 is TGCGCCAGCAGCTTGCGCCAACTAGCGGGAAGCACAGATACGCAGTATTTT.

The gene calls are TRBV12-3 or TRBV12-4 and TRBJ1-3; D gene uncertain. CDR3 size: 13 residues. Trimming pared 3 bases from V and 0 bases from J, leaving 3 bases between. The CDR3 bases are TGTGCCAGCAGTTTCTACTCTGGAAACACCATATATTTT. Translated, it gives CASSFYSGNTIYF.

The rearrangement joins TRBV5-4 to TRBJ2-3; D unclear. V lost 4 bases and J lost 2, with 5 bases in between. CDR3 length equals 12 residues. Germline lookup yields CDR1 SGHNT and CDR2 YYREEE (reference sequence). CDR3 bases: TGTGCCAGCAGCCCAAACACAGATACGCAGTATTTT. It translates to CASSPNTDTQYF.

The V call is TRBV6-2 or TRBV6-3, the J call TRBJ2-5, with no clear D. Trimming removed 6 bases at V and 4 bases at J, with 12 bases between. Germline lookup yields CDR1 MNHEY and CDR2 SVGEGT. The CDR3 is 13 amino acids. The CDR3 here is CASSNRLGETQYF. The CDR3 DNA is TGTGCCAGCAGCAATCGACTTGGAGAGACCCAGTACTTC.

For the CDR3, the DNA is TGTGCCAGCAGTGAGGCCAGGGTAATGCAGCCCCAGCATTTT. It translates to CASSEARVMQPQHF. V gene TRBV2 combines with J gene TRBJ1-5; maybe TRBD1 (5 bases). Between the trimmed V and J ends, which lost 3 bases and 7 bases, there was a span of 13 bases. The CDR3 sequence is 14 residues long. Looked up from germline, CDR1 is SNHLY and CDR2 is FYNNEI.